These 8 T cell receptor beta chains share one sample of origin, sequenced in a study of chemoradiotherapy in HPV16-positive cancers. Data came from immunoSEQ multiplex PCR; TCRdb stores just in-frame clones and leaves some out. The sample lists about 15,000 clones; approximately 84% were seen once. This specimen was taken from a patient who underwent chemoradiotherapy. These receptor sequences come from a human donor with HPV-associated anogenital cancer.

V and J are TRBV6-5 and TRBJ1-2, with 7 bases aligning to TRBD1. Germline V gives CDR1 MNHEY, CDR2 SVGAGI. V shed 6 bases and J 0 bases; nucleotides not matched to a gene: 7. The CDR3 is 15 amino acids. The CDR3, as DNA: TGTGCCAGCAGCTACCTTGACAGGGCTAACTATGGCTACACCTTC. Protein product: CASSYLDRANYGYTF.

The chain recombines TRBV7-2 with TRBJ2-1, with a weak D call TRBD2 (8 bases). Germline V gives CDR1 SGHTA, CDR2 FQGNSA. V was trimmed by 3 bases and J by 13 bases, leaving 13 bases between them. The CDR3 extends over 12 amino acids. CDR3 nucleotide sequence: TGTGCCAGCAGCTTGACAGGGACTAGTCAGTTCTTC. Translation gives CASSLTGTSQFF.

The gene calls are TRBV9 and TRBJ2-3; D could derive from TRBD1 or TRBD2 (5 bases each). The CDR3 consists of 13 residues. Germline-derived CDR1 and CDR2 are SGDLS and YYNGEE. V was trimmed by 4 bases and J by 0 bases, leaving 6 bases between them. The CDR3 DNA follows: TGTGCCAGCAGCCGGGACAGCACAGATACGCAGTATTTT. Translation: CASSRDSTDTQYF.

This clone has a handful of counts. The chain joins TRBV19 to TRBJ1-5; D uncertain. CDR1 and CDR2 (germline): LNHDA, SQIVND (reference sequence). The CDR3 is 16 amino acids. Trimming cost V 5 bases and J 5 bases, with 19 bases left between them. The CDR3 DNA reads as TGTGCCAGTAGTCTCTACCTGGGGATTGGCGATCAGCCCCAGCATTTT. As protein: CASSLYLGIGDQPQHF.

This clone was observed once. The rearrangement uses TRBV4-1 and TRBJ1-1; 12 nucleotides agree with TRBD1. This CDR3 spans 16 amino acids. Trimming took 4 bases from V and 10 from J; bases not matched to a gene: 13. Germline CDR1 and CDR2: MGHRA and YSYEKL. The CDR3 protein is CASSPPPGQGAAGAFF. The CDR3, as DNA: TGCGCCAGCAGCCCACCTCCGGGACAGGGGGCAGCGGGAGCTTTCTTT.

The rearrangement uses TRBV7-2 and TRBJ2-7, with D perhaps matching TRBD2 (6 bases). V lost 5 bases to trimming and J lost 7 bases, with 18 bases between them. The germline V gene encodes CDR1 SGHTA and CDR2 FQGNSA. This CDR3 region has 14 residues. CDR3 sequence reads: CASSTRDWGTEQYF. The CDR3 region has the DNA TGTGCCAGCAGCACCAGGGACTGGGGTACTGAGCAGTACTTC.

The J gene is TRBJ1-2, the V gene TRBV9; D not resolved. This CDR3 is built from 13 residues. Per the germline V gene, CDR1 is SGDLS and CDR2 is YYNGEE. Trimming stripped 7 bases from V and 3 bases from J, with 13 bases between. The CDR3, as DNA: TGTGCCAGCTCATCCTCAGACCACTATGGCTACACCTTC. Translated, it gives CASSSSDHYGYTF.

The chain employs TRBV7-9 and TRBJ1-5; D is ambiguous. The CDR3 extends over 13 amino acids. V dropped 1 base and J dropped 4 bases, with 5 bases sitting between them. Per germline, CDR1 SEHNR and CDR2 FQNEAQ (reference sequence). The CDR3 reads CASSLVGNQPQHF. The CDR3 coding sequence is TGTGCCAGCAGCTTAGTAGGGAATCAGCCCCAGCATTTT.